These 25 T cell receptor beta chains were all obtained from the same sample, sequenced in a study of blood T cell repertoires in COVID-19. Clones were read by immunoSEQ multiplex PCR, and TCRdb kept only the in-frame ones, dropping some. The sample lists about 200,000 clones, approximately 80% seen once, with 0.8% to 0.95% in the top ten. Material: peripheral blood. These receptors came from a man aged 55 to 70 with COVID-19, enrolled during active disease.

The CDR3 DNA is TGTGCCAGTAGTGGAGGGGGCGGAATCTATGGCTACACCTTC. Translation: CASSGGGGIYGYTF. This chain links TRBV19 with TRBJ1-2; TRBD1 aligns across 7 bases. The germline V gene has CDR1 LNHDA and CDR2 SQIVND (reference sequence). V shed 5 bases and J 4 bases; nucleotides not matched to a gene: 7. This CDR3 has 14 residues.

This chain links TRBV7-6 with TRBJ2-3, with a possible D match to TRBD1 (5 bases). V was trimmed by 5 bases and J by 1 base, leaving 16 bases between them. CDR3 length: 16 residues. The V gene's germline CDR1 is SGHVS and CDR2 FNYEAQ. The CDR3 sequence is CASSASGKGRTDTQYF. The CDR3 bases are TGTGCCAGCAGCGCCTCAGGGAAAGGACGCACAGATACGCAGTATTTT.

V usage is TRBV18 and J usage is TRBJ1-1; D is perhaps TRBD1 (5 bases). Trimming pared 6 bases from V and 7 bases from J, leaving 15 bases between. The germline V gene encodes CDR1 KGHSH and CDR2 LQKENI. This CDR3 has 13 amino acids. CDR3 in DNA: TGTGCCAGCTCCCCGCGACAGAACGTTGAAGCTTTCTTT. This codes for CASSPRQNVEAFF.

In DNA, the CDR3 is TGTGCCACCAGCAGGGACCTAGCAACAGAGACCCAGTACTTC. It codes for CATSRDLATETQYF. This chain links TRBV15 with TRBJ2-5; weak D call: TRBD2 (5 bases). This CDR3 comprises 14 residues. Germline CDR1 reads LNHNV; CDR2 reads YYDKDF (reference sequence). The V end was cut by 3 bases, the J end by 4 bases, with 12 bases between.

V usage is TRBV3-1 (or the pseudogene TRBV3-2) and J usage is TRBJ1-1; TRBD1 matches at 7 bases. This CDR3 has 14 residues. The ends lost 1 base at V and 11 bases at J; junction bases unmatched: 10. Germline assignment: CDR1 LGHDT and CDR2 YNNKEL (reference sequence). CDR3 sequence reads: CASSQVLLTGVAFF. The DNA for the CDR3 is TGTGCCAGCAGCCAAGTCCTTTTAACAGGGGTCGCTTTCTTT.

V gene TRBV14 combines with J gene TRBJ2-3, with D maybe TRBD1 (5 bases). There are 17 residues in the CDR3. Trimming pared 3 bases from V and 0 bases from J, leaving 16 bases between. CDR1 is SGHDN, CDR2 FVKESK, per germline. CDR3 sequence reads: CASSHQGGVTSTDTQYF. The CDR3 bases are TGTGCCAGCAGCCACCAGGGTGGGGTTACAAGCACAGATACGCAGTATTTT. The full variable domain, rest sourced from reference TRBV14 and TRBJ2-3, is EAGVTQFPSHSVIEKGQTVTLRCDPISGHDNLYWYRRVMGKEIKFLLHFVKESKQDESGMPNNRFLAERTGGTYSTLKVQPAELEDSGVYFCASSHQGGVTSTDTQYFGPGTRLTVL.

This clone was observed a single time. The CDR3 DNA follows: TGCGCCAGCAGGGGGGAGGGGAGGAACGGGGAGCTGTTTTTT. Its protein is CASRGEGRNGELFF. The rearrangement uses TRBV10-1 and TRBJ2-2; 7 positions match TRBD2. The germline V gene has CDR1 WNHNN and CDR2 SYGVQD (reference sequence). The CDR3 sequence is 14 residues long. The J segment lost 7 bases and the V segment lost 6 bases, leaving 8 bases of the junction unmatched.

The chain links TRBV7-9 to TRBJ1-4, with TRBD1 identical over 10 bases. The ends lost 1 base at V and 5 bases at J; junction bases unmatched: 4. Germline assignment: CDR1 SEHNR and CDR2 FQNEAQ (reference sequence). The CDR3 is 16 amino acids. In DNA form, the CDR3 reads TGTGCCAGCAGCTTAGGAAAGGGACAGGGGAATGAAAAACTGTTTTTT. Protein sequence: CASSLGKGQGNEKLFF.

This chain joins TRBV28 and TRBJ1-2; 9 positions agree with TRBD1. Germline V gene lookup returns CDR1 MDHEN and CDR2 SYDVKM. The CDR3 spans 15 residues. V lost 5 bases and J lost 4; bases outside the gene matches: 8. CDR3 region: CASSPGGQGTYGYTF. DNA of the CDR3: TGTGCCAGCAGTCCCGGGGGACAGGGAACCTATGGCTACACCTTC.

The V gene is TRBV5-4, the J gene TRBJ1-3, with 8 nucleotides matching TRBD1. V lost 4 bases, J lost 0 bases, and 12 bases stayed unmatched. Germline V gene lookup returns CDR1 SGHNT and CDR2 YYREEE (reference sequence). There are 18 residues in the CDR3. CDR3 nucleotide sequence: TGTGCCAGCAGCCAAGCAGGACAGGGTTTTAACTCTGGAAACACCATATATTTT. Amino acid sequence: CASSQAGQGFNSGNTIYF.

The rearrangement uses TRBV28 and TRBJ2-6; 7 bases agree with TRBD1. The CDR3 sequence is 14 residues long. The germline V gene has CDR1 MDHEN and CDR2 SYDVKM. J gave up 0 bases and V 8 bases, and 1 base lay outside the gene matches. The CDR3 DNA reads TGTGCCAGCTCAGGGGGCTCTGGGGCCAACGTCCTGACTTTC. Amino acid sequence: CASSGGSGANVLTF.

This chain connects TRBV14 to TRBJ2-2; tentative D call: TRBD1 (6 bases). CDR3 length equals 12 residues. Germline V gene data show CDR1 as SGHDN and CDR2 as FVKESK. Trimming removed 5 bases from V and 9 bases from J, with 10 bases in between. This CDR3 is CASSEQGWELFF. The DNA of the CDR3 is TGTGCCAGCAGCGAACAGGGCTGGGAGCTGTTTTTT. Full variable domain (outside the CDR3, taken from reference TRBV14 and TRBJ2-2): EAGVTQFPSHSVIEKGQTVTLRCDPISGHDNLYWYRRVMGKEIKFLLHFVKESKQDESGMPNNRFLAERTGGTYSTLKVQPAELEDSGVYFCASSEQGWELFFGEGSRLTVL.

CDR3 nucleotides: TGTGCCAGCAGTTTATCTAAGCGTAATGAAAAACTGTTTTTT. It encodes CASSLSKRNEKLFF. The gene calls are TRBV28 and TRBJ1-4; D not certain. Germline assignment: CDR1 MDHEN and CDR2 SYDVKM. Trimming took off 1 base at V and 4 bases at J, with 7 bases between the two ends. This CDR3 is built from 14 residues.

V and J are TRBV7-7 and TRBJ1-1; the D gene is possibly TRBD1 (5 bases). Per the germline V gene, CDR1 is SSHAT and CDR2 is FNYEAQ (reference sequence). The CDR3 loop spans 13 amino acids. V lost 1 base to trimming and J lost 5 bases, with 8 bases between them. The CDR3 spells CASSLGGGTEAFF. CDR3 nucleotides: TGTGCCAGCAGCTTAGGGGGGGGGACTGAAGCTTTCTTT.

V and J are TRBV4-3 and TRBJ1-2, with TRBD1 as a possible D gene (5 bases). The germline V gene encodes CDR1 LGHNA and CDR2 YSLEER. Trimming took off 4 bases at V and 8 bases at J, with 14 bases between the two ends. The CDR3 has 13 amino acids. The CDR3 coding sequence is TGCGCCAGCAGCCGGGAGGGGCTCGGGGGCTACACCTTC. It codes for CASSREGLGGYTF.

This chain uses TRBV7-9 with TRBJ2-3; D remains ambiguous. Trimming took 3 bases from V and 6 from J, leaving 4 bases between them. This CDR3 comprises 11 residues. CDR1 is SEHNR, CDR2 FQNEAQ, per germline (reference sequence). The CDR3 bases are TGTGCCAGCAGCTTTATGGATACGCAGTATTTT. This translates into CASSFMDTQYF.

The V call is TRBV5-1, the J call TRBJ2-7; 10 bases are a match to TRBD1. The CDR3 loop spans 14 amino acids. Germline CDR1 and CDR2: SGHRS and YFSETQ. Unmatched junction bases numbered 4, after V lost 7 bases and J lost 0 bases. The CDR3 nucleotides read TGCGCCAGCTGGGGGACAGGGGACTCCTACGAGCAGTACTTC. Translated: CASWGTGDSYEQYF.

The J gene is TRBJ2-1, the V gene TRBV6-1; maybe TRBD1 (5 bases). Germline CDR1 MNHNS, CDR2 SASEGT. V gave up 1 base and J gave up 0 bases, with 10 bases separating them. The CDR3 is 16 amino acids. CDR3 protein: CASSEDLGRSYNEQFF. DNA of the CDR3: TGTGCCAGCAGTGAAGATTTGGGGCGCTCCTACAATGAGCAGTTCTTC.

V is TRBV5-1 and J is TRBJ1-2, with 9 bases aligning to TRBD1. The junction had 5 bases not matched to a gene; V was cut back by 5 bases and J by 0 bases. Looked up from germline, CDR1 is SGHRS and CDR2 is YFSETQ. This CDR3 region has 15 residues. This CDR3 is CASSFTGGANYGYTF. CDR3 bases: TGCGCCAGCAGTTTTACAGGGGGCGCTAACTATGGCTACACCTTC.

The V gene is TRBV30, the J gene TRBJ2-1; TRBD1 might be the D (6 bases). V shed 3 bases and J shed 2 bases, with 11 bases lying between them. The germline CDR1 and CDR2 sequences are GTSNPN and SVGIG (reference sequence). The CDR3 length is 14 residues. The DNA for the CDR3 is TGTGCCTGGAGCGTAAAGGGGGCCTACAATGAGCAGTTCTTC. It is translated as CAWSVKGAYNEQFF. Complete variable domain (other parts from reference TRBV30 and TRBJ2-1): SQTIHQWPATLVQPVGSPLSLECTVEGTSNPNLYWYRQAAGRGLQLLFYSVGIGQISSEVPQNLSASRPQDRQFILSSKKLLLSDSGFYLCAWSVKGAYNEQFFGPGTRLTVL.

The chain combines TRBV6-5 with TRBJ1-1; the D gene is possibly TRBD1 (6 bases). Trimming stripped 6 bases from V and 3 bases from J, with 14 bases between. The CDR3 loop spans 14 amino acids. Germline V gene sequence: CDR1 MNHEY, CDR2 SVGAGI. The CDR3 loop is CASSLQGEDTEAFF. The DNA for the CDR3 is TGTGCCAGCAGCCTACAGGGAGAGGACACTGAAGCTTTCTTT.

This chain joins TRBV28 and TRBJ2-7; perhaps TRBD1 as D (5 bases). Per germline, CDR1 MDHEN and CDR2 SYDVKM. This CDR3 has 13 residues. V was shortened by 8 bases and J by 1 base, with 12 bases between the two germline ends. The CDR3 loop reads CASGAGPSYEQYF. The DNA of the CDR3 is TGTGCCAGCGGGGCAGGGCCATCCTACGAGCAGTACTTC.

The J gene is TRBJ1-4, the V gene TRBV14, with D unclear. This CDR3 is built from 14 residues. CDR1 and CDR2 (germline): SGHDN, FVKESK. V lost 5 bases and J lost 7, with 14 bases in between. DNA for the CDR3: TGTGCCAGCAGCGAGTCCCGTCGGGGTGAAAAACTGTTTTTT. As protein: CASSESRRGEKLFF.

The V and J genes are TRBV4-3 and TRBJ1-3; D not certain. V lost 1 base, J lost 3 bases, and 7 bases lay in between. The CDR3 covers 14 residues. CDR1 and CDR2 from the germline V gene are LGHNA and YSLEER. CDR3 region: CASSQGSDGNTIYF. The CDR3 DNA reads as TGCGCCAGCAGCCAAGGTAGCGATGGAAACACCATATATTTT.

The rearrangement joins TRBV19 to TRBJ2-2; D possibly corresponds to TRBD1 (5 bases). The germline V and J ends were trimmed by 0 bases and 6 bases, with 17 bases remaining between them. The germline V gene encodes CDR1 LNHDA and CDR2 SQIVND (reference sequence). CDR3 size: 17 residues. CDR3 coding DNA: TGTGCCAGTAGTATAGAGGTAGGCAGGGTCCGATCCGGGGAGCTGTTTTTT. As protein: CASSIEVGRVRSGELFF.